The present T cell receptor beta chain was sequenced within a study of T cell responses to AZD1222 COVID-19 vaccine. Profiled with immunoSEQ multiplex PCR; TCRdb holds only in-frame clones, not every one. Among under 45,000 clones listed, 65% to 85% were seen once. V dropped 3 bases and J dropped 2 bases, with 10 bases sitting between them. The CDR3 runs 15 residues. Germline V gene data show CDR1 as KGHDR and CDR2 as SFDVKD. Study observations and caveats: Nearly half of unique spike-specific TCRs reportedly avoided B.1.351 and B.1.1.7 mutated regions. Spike regions recognized by vaccine-associated CD4 TCRs spanned the protein, led by 160-218 and 743-854. Elevations in Spike-specific TCR breadth and depth followed administration of two AZD1222 doses.

Notes on this clone: What it recognizes is unknown.

Some second doses came at about 4 weeks and others at about 12 weeks; these were pooled. The chain couples TRBV24-1 to TRBJ1-5; D remains ambiguous. Here the sequenced sample was peripheral blood, taken 28 days after the second AZD1222 dose. The receptor comes from an adult who received the AZD1222 COVID-19 vaccine. CDR3 sequence reads: CATSDHQEGNQPQHF. CDR3 in DNA: TGTGCCACCAGTGATCACCAGGAGGGCAATCAGCCCCAGCATTTT.